This T cell receptor beta chain stems from a study of Ad26.COV2.S vaccination and SARS-CoV-2 variants. Study information: The vaccine Ad26.COV2.S was put into the muscle once, or twice with 56 days between.

Treatment described: approximately 18 received Ad26.COV2.S at low or high dose, single or two shots; about 5 received placebo; per-sample allocation not given. Day 63 after the first injection of vaccine or placebo was the sampling time. Only in-frame clones appear in the TCRdb table, and some are missing; sequencing was by immunoSEQ multiplex PCR. The sample has hundreds of thousands of clones; about 88% are singletons. The V gene lost 1 base and the J gene lost 1 base, with 14 bases spanning the gap. This CDR3 is built from 16 residues. The germline CDR1 and CDR2 sequences are SGHRS and YFSETQ. This material consisted of peripheral blood, taken in a trial of Ad26.COV2.S vaccine versus placebo. V usage is TRBV5-1 and J usage is TRBJ1-1; D possibly corresponds to TRBD1 (6 bases). This receptor was obtained from a person aged 18-60 years who received the Ad26.COV2.S COVID-19 vaccine or a placebo. The CDR3 sequence is CASSLLTDSTNTEAFF. CDR3 nucleotide sequence: TGCGCCAGCAGCTTGCTAACGGACAGTACGAACACTGAAGCTTTCTTT. The whole variable domain, filled in from reference TRBV5-1 and TRBJ1-1, reads KAGVTQTPRYLIKTRGQQVTLSCSPISGHRSVSWYQQTPGQGLQFLFEYFSETQRNKGNFPGRFSGRQFSNSRSEMNVSTLELGDSALYLCASSLLTDSTNTEAFFGQGTRLTVV.